A selection of T cell receptor beta chains follows, all from one sample in a study of OX40 agonist ivuxolimab in advanced cancers. Profiling relied on immunoSEQ multiplex PCR, and the TCRdb table lists in-frame clones only, not all of them. Found here are approximately 100,000 clones, about 87% of them singletons; the top ten hold roughly 0.8%. Specimen: CD4+ or CD8+ T cells sorted from blood, collected in a trial of the OX40 agonist ivuxolimab. These receptors all come from an adult with an advanced solid tumor such as melanoma, head and neck, liver or kidney cancer. Both conserved end residues are part of each CDR3. The D gene is left open where the match is weak. Size is stated for part of the rows, as once, few or many counts, or as a class when the clone is expanded.

D,size,V,J,CDR3,DNA
.,.,TRBV10-3,TRBJ1-5,CAISESFGQNNQPQHF,TGTGCCATCAGTGAGTCGTTCGGCCAGAACAATCAGCCCCAGCATTTT
TRBD1,.,TRBV7-2,TRBJ1-6,CASRRGDSSYNSPLHF,TGTGCCAGCAGAAGGGGGGACAGCTCCTATAATTCACCCCTCCACTTT
.,.,TRBV7-2,TRBJ2-7,CASSLAGGSGYEQYF,TGTGCCAGCAGCTTAGCCGGGGGCTCAGGGTACGAGCAGTACTTC
.,.,TRBV9,TRBJ1-6,CASSVGQVASPLHF,TGTGCCAGCAGCGTAGGACAGGTTGCTTCACCCCTCCACTTT
.,.,TRBV11-2,TRBJ2-7,CASSPGILGPEQYF,TGTGCCAGCAGCCCAGGGATTCTCGGTCCCGAGCAGTACTTC
.,.,TRBV4-1,TRBJ2-5,CASSRLLAGETQYF,TGCGCCAGCAGCCGCCTCCTGGCCGGGGAGACCCAGTACTTC
.,.,TRBV7-2,TRBJ1-1,CASSPLFSGNTEAFF,TGTGCCAGCAGCCCCCTCTTTTCGGGGAACACTGAAGCTTTCTTT
.,.,TRBV20-1,TRBJ2-7,CSAGVTYEQYF,TGCAGCGCAGGGGTTACCTACGAGCAGTACTTC
.,.,TRBV7-3,TRBJ2-1,CASSRSGRDEQFF,TGTGCCAGCAGCCGCTCCGGAAGGGATGAGCAGTTCTTC
.,few,TRBV18,TRBJ2-2,CASSFRDTGDTGELFF,TGTGCCAGCTCATTCCGGGACACCGGGGACACCGGGGAGCTGTTTTTT
.,.,TRBV6-1,TRBJ1-1,CASKLGDPVTEAFF,TGTGCCAGCAAGTTGGGGGACCCCGTGACTGAAGCTTTCTTT
.,.,TRBV7-2,TRBJ1-3,CASSLDGRISGNTIYF,TGTGCCAGCAGCTTAGACGGACGGATCTCTGGAAACACCATATATTTT
TRBD2,.,TRBV7-3,TRBJ2-5,CASSPGTRGETQYF,TGTGCCAGCAGCCCGGGGACTAGAGGAGAGACCCAGTACTTC
.,.,TRBV5-4,TRBJ2-3,CASSLVGRQEDTQYF,TGTGCCAGCAGCTTGGTTGGCAGACAGGAAGATACGCAGTATTTT
TRBD1,few,TRBV28,TRBJ1-1,CASSSITGVTEAFF,TGTGCCAGCAGTTCCATTACAGGGGTCACTGAAGCTTTCTTT
.,many,TRBV5-5,TRBJ1-2,CASSLDPGSYGYTF,TGTGCCAGCAGCTTGGATCCGGGGTCCTATGGCTACACCTTC
TRBD1,once,TRBV7-8,TRBJ1-2,CASSRTDRGSYGYTF,TGTGCCAGCAGCCGAACGGACAGGGGGTCCTATGGCTACACCTTC
.,.,TRBV28,TRBJ1-1,CASRGDGDTEAFF,TGTGCCAGCAGGGGAGATGGAGACACTGAAGCTTTCTTT
TRBD1,.,TRBV5-1,TRBJ1-4,CASSSGTGVEKLFF,TGCGCCAGCAGTTCCGGGACAGGGGTCGAAAAACTGTTTTTT
TRBD1,.,TRBV5-5,TRBJ1-1,CASRIGTGAANTEAFF,TGTGCCAGCAGAATCGGGACAGGGGCAGCGAACACTGAAGCTTTCTTT
TRBD1,once,TRBV6-4,TRBJ1-2,CASSEADQGAIINYGYTF,TGTGCCAGCAGTGAAGCCGATCAGGGGGCGATTATTAACTATGGCTACACCTTC
TRBD1,.,TRBV30,TRBJ2-1,CAWSGQGAEQFF,TGTGCCTGGAGCGGACAGGGCGCTGAGCAGTTCTTC
.,.,TRBV2,TRBJ2-7,CASSDLGTPSYEQYF,TGTGCCAGCAGTGACTTAGGGACACCCTCCTACGAGCAGTACTTC
.,.,TRBV2,TRBJ2-3,CASTRGRQGTDTQYF,TGTGCCAGCACGAGGGGCAGGCAGGGCACAGATACGCAGTATTTT
.,few,TRBV11-2,TRBJ2-5,CASSLVTGQETQYF,TGTGCCAGCAGCTTAGTAACAGGGCAAGAGACCCAGTACTTC
.,.,TRBV7-9,TRBJ2-7,CASSLTRVRPYEQYF,TGTGCCAGCAGCTTAACACGCGTTAGACCCTACGAGCAGTACTTC
.,.,TRBV4-1,TRBJ2-5,CASSLTRRETQYF,TGCGCCAGCAGCCTCACCCGGAGGGAGACCCAGTACTTC
TRBD1,.,TRBV19,TRBJ1-1,CASSIRDRGQAEAFF,TGTGCCAGTAGTATCCGGGACAGGGGGCAGGCTGAAGCTTTCTTT
.,once,TRBV5-6,TRBJ2-5,CASSLVRGWEETQYF,TGTGCCAGCAGCTTGGTTCGGGGATGGGAAGAGACCCAGTACTTC
TRBD1,.,TRBV19,TRBJ2-1,CASTQPGQGSNEQFF,TGTGCCAGTACCCAACCGGGACAGGGTAGCAATGAGCAGTTCTTC
.,.,TRBV5-1,TRBJ2-3,CASSPGRTDTQYF,TGCGCCAGCAGCCCCGGTCGCACAGATACGCAGTATTTT
TRBD2,.,TRBV10-1,TRBJ2-7,CASRGPPGLAYF,TGCGCCAGCAGAGGGCCACCGGGACTAGCATACTTC
.,.,TRBV5-1,TRBJ1-6,CASSLEGPWGSYNSPLHF,TGCGCCAGCAGCTTGGAAGGGCCCTGGGGCTCCTATAATTCACCCCTCCACTTT
.,.,TRBV30,TRBJ1-5,CAWSVEGNQPQHF,TGTGCCTGGAGTGTAGAGGGGAATCAGCCCCAGCATTTT
TRBD1,.,TRBV7-2,TRBJ1-4,CASSSYRGELFF,TGTGCCAGCAGCTCATACAGGGGGGAACTGTTTTTT
.,.,TRBV7-2,TRBJ2-1,CASTPGVPAYNEQFF,TGTGCCAGCACCCCGGGGGTACCCGCCTACAATGAGCAGTTCTTC
.,.,TRBV7-2,TRBJ2-2,CASSFLQTGELFF,TGTGCCAGCAGCTTCCTACAGACCGGGGAGCTGTTTTTT
TRBD2,.,TRBV7-9,TRBJ2-5,CASRRTSGGKETQYF,TGTGCCAGCAGAAGGACTAGCGGGGGCAAAGAGACCCAGTACTTC
TRBD1,.,TRBV2,TRBJ1-4,CASSERQGLNEKLFF,TGTGCCAGCAGTGAACGACAGGGTCTAAACGAAAAACTGTTTTTT
.,.,TRBV28,TRBJ1-5,CASSLLGVNNQPQHF,TGTGCCAGCAGTTTATTAGGGGTAAACAATCAGCCCCAGCATTTT
.,few,TRBV30,TRBJ1-6,CAWSRTVSPLHF,TGTGCCTGGAGTCGGACTGTGTCACCCCTCCACTTT
TRBD1,.,TRBV5-1,TRBJ2-5,CASTQTGEETQYF,TGCGCCAGCACCCAGACAGGGGAAGAGACCCAGTACTTC
.,.,TRBV5-1,TRBJ1-6,CASSPDRGFDNSPLHF,TGCGCCAGCAGCCCGGACCGGGGGTTTGATAATTCACCCCTCCACTTT
TRBD2,once,TRBV4-1,TRBJ2-2,CASRSSGGSNTGELFF,TGCGCCAGCAGGTCTAGCGGGGGGTCGAACACCGGGGAGCTGTTTTTT
.,.,TRBV2,TRBJ2-7,CASSGGGRSSYEQYF,TGTGCCAGCAGTGGGGGGGGCAGGAGCTCCTACGAGCAGTACTTC
.,.,TRBV19,TRBJ1-5,CASSGGDSWEPQHF,TGTGCCAGTAGTGGAGGGGACTCTTGGGAGCCCCAGCATTTT
.,.,TRBV28,TRBJ2-2,CASSQQEYTGELFF,TGTGCCAGCAGTCAGCAGGAATACACCGGGGAGCTGTTTTTT
.,.,TRBV19,TRBJ1-5,CASNFKGPLINQPQHF,TGTGCCAGTAATTTTAAGGGGCCGTTGATCAATCAGCCCCAGCATTTT
TRBD1,.,TRBV6-5,TRBJ2-2,CASSMTGGSPGELFF,TGTGCCAGCAGTATGACAGGGGGGTCACCCGGGGAGCTGTTTTTT
.,.,TRBV7-9,TRBJ1-4,CASSLLQATNEKLFF,TGTGCCAGCAGCTTACTGCAGGCAACTAATGAAAAACTGTTTTTT
.,.,TRBV7-3,TRBJ2-1,CASSSNTGTRNEQFF,TGTGCCAGCAGCTCAAACACCGGGACTCGCAATGAGCAGTTCTTC
TRBD1,.,TRBV5-1,TRBJ2-3,CASSNNRGDGTDTQYF,TGCGCCAGCAGCAACAACAGGGGTGATGGCACAGATACGCAGTATTTT